Shown below are 5 T cell receptor beta chains from a single sample sequenced in a study of CD8 T cells in ankylosing spondylitis. Study observations and caveats: The study identified a TCR beta motif of under ten highly homologous variants that appeared characteristic of ankylosing spondylitis blood.

One entry per CDR3 protein, called by TCRdb with MiXCR from the 5' RACE reads. The sample records about 700,000 distinct CDR3 sequences, about 20% being singletons. What these receptors recognize is not known. The specimen sequenced was blood, either unsorted or a sorted T cell fraction (not recorded which). The receptor set was obtained from a male donor with ankylosing spondylitis.

This clonotype was seen ten or more times. As DNA, the CDR3 is TGCAGTGCCAACCCTATGGTTAGTACCTACGAGCAGTACTTC. Amino acids: CSANPMVSTYEQYF. V usage is TRBV20-1 and J usage is TRBJ2-7, with D hard to call. V lost 6 bases to trimming and J lost 2 bases, with 17 bases between them. Per germline, CDR1 DFQATT and CDR2 SNEGSKA (reference sequence). The CDR3 extends over 14 amino acids.

This chain links TRBV10-3 with TRBJ2-7, with D perhaps TRBD1 (6 bases). V lost 2 bases, J lost 6 bases, and 11 bases lay in between. CDR3 length: 13 amino acids. Per the germline V gene, CDR1 is ENHRY and CDR2 is SYGVKD. The CDR3: CAISEEGVREQYF. The CDR3 DNA sequence: TGTGCCATCAGTGAGGAGGGGGTACGCGAGCAGTACTTC.

The V call is TRBV9, the J call TRBJ2-5; TRBD1 or TRBD2 may be the D gene (6 bases each). The V end was cut by 4 bases, the J end by 5 bases, with 18 bases between. The CDR3 loop spans 15 amino acids. Germline V gives CDR1 SGDLS, CDR2 YYNGEE. CDR3 region: CASSPGGGPGETQYF. The CDR3 DNA reads TGTGCCAGCAGCCCCGGTGGGGGGCCTGGGGAGACCCAGTACTTC.

As concerns this clonotype: A much larger clone sits a single nucleotide away, making a read error possible. CDR3: CASSPDGAGELFF. CDR3 bases: TGTGCCAGCAGCCCCGACGGGGCCGGGGAGCTGTTTTTT. The rearrangement links TRBV9 to TRBJ2-2, with D possibly being TRBD2 (5 bases). The V gene lost 4 bases and the J gene lost 6 bases, with 10 bases spanning the gap. The CDR3 is 13 residues long. Germline values: CDR1 SGDLS, CDR2 YYNGEE.

Ten or more counts support this clonotype. The chain has TRBV7-2 and TRBJ2-3, with a weak D call TRBD2 (6 bases). Germline V lookup: CDR1 SGHTA, CDR2 FQGNSA. Trimming removed 8 bases from V and 4 bases from J, with 13 bases in between. The CDR3 runs to 13 residues. CDR3 DNA sequence: TGTGCCAGCTGCGGCAGGAGGGCAGATACGCAGTATTTT. It translates to CASCGRRADTQYF.